Below are 5 T cell receptor beta chains sequenced from a single sample in a study of blood T cells in healthy people across ages. Alongside a J-beta primer mix, a sample-barcoded 5' primer served in a second PCR lasting about 6 to 11 cycles. TCRdb passed the 5' RACE reads through MiXCR, listing each CDR3 protein once. The table includes fewer than 750,000 distinct CDR3 sequences, less than 60% detected once. Sequencing was carried out using blood. The receptors stem from a man older than 75 in good health.

The chain has TRBV27 and TRBJ2-7; D gene uncertain. Deletions cut 2 bases from V and 5 bases from J, with 13 bases between. CDR3 length: 14 amino acids. CDR1 MNHEY and CDR2 SMNVEV come from the germline V gene (reference sequence). In DNA, the CDR3 is TGTGCCAGCAGTTTAGGACGACCTCTTAACGAGCAGTACTTC. Encoded protein: CASSLGRPLNEQYF.

The rearrangement uses TRBV28 and TRBJ2-4, with unresolved D. The germline V and J ends were trimmed by 5 bases and 0 bases, with 14 bases remaining between them. In germline, CDR1 is MDHEN, CDR2 SYDVKM. CDR3 size: 16 residues. The CDR3 sequence is CASSRRSVEAKNIQYF. For the CDR3, the DNA is TGTGCCAGCAGTCGCAGGAGTGTCGAAGCCAAAAACATTCAGTACTTC.

CDR3 DNA sequence: TGCAGTGCTCGGTTGGGGGGAGATACGCAGTATTTT. Amino acid sequence: CSARLGGDTQYF. The chain links TRBV20-1 to TRBJ2-3; a possible D gene is TRBD2 (6 bases). V was shortened by 5 bases and J by 5 bases, with 11 bases between the two germline ends. The CDR3 covers 12 residues. Per germline, CDR1 DFQATT and CDR2 SNEGSKA (reference sequence).

The genes are TRBV10-3 and TRBJ2-3, with TRBD2 identical over 8 bases. CDR1 and CDR2 from the germline V gene are ENHRY and SYGVKD. This CDR3 contains 15 residues. V lost 6 bases and J lost 0; bases outside the gene matches: 5. CDR3 amino acids: CAISREGGSTDTQYF. As DNA, the CDR3 is TGTGCCATCAGCCGGGAGGGCGGGAGCACAGATACGCAGTATTTT.

This clonotype was seen many times. V is TRBV6-5 and J is TRBJ2-5; no firm D call. CDR1 is MNHEY and CDR2 is SVGAGI in the germline V gene. V was trimmed by 5 bases and J by 3 bases, leaving 4 bases between them. The CDR3 contains 11 residues. The DNA for the CDR3 is TGTGCCAGCAGTAGGGAAGAGACCCAGTACTTC. Its translation: CASSREETQYF.